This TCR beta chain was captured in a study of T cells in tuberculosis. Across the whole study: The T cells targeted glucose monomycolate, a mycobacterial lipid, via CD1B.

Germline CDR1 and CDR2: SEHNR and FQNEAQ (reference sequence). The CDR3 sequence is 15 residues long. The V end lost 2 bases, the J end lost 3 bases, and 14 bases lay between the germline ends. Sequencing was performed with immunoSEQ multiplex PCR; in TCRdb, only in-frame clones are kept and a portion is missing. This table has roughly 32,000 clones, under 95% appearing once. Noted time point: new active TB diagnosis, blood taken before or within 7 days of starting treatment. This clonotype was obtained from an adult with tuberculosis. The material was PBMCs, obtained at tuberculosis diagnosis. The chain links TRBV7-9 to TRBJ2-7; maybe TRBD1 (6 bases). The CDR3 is CASSLSFGQYYEQYF. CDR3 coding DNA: TGTGCCAGCAGCTTATCTTTCGGACAGTACTACGAGCAGTACTTC.